The 27 T cell receptor beta chains below come from one sample, sequenced in a study of blood T cell repertoires in COVID-19. The assay was immunoSEQ multiplex PCR, and TCRdb's table has in-frame clones only and misses some. The sample holds roughly 79,000 clones, 80% to 90% seen once. The sequencing input was peripheral blood. The receptor source for this set is a man in his forties or fifties with active COVID-19.

DNA of the CDR3: TGTGCCAGCAGGCAACCGGGTTCGGCTAACCAGCCCCAGCATTTT. This codes for CASRQPGSANQPQHF. The gene calls are TRBV7-2 and TRBJ1-5; D uncertain. The CDR3 loop spans 15 amino acids. Germline V gene sequence: CDR1 SGHTA, CDR2 FQGNSA. V gave up 6 bases and J gave up 7 bases, with 19 bases separating them.

This chain uses TRBV11-2 with TRBJ1-1; D might be TRBD1 (5 bases). Trimming pared 1 base from V and 4 bases from J, leaving 10 bases between. There are 14 residues in the CDR3. Germline V gives CDR1 SGHAT, CDR2 FQNNGV. The CDR3 region has the DNA TGTGCCAGCAGCTTAGCGTGGAGGGGCACTGAAGCTTTCTTT. The encoded protein is CASSLAWRGTEAFF. The full variable domain, completed using reference TRBV11-2 and TRBJ1-1, is EAGVAQSPRYKIIEKRQSVAFWCNPISGHATLYWYQQILGQGPKLLIQFQNNGVVDDSQLPKDRFSAERLKGVDSTLKIQPAKLEDSAVYLCASSLAWRGTEAFFGQGTRLTVV.

The CDR3 loop reads CASSLAGTGGEQYF. Here the CDR3 DNA reads TGTGCCAGCAGCTTAGCCGGGACAGGGGGGGAGCAGTACTTC. V and J are TRBV7-2 and TRBJ2-7; 11 bases fit TRBD1. The CDR3 runs to 14 residues. J gave up 7 bases and V 0 bases, and 2 bases lay outside the gene matches. In germline, CDR1 is SGHTA, CDR2 FQGNSA.

The chain couples TRBV19 to TRBJ1-6; possible D gene TRBD1, 5 bases. Germline V gene sequence: CDR1 LNHDA, CDR2 SQIVND (reference sequence). V lost 4 bases to trimming and J lost 9 bases, with 16 bases between them. CDR3 length equals 15 residues. The CDR3 DNA reads TGTGCCAGTAGTACCGGGGGACTAGCCCGTTCACCCCTCCACTTT. This sequence encodes CASSTGGLARSPLHF.

The J gene is TRBJ1-6, the V gene TRBV28; 7 bases are shared with TRBD1. This CDR3 has 14 amino acids. With V trimmed by 4 bases and J by 5 bases, 2 bases remained unmatched. Germline-derived CDR1 and CDR2 are MDHEN and SYDVKM. CDR3 region: CASSSGQHNSPLHF. For the CDR3, the DNA is TGTGCCAGCAGTTCGGGACAGCATAATTCACCCCTCCACTTT. Looking up the rest from reference TRBV28 and TRBJ1-6 gives the full variable domain: DVKVTQSSRYLVKRTGEKVFLECVQDMDHENMFWYRQDPGLGLRLIYFSYDVKMKEKGDIPEGYSVSREKKERFSLILESASTNQTSMYLCASSSGQHNSPLHFGNGTRLTVT.

V is TRBV2 and J is TRBJ1-2; D possibly corresponds to TRBD1 (6 bases). V was cut by 3 bases and J by 5 bases, with 16 bases left in between. From germline, CDR1 is SNHLY and CDR2 FYNNEI. The CDR3 consists of 15 residues. CDR3 loop: CASSDGGAWQYGYTF. The CDR3 nucleotides read TGTGCCAGCAGTGATGGGGGGGCCTGGCAGTATGGCTACACCTTC.

The chain is built from TRBV7-2 and TRBJ1-2, with 7 bases lining up with TRBD1. This CDR3 region has 15 residues. Losses at the gene ends were 1 base for V and 4 bases for J; bases not matched to a gene: 6. The germline gives CDR1 SGHTA, CDR2 FQGNSA. The CDR3 DNA reads as TGTGCCAGCAGCTTAGAAGGGGGCCTGGTCTATGGCTACACCTTC. This translates into CASSLEGGLVYGYTF.

CDR3 nucleotides: TGTGCCAGCAGTTACTCGGGGACAGGGGTTACCTACGAGCAGTACTTC. Protein sequence: CASSYSGTGVTYEQYF. The V gene is TRBV6-5, the J gene TRBJ2-7; 10 bases map to TRBD1. This CDR3 is built from 16 residues. V lost 0 bases, J lost 2 bases, and 4 bases stayed unmatched. The germline V gene has CDR1 MNHEY and CDR2 SVGAGI.

This chain uses TRBV5-8 with TRBJ1-2; D is possibly TRBD1 (5 bases). The V gene lost 4 bases and the J gene lost 8 bases, with 9 bases spanning the gap. Germline V lookup: CDR1 SGHTS, CDR2 YDEGEE. The CDR3 totals 11 residues. The CDR3, as DNA: TGTGCCAGCAGCCCCGACAGCGGCTACACCTTC. Encoded protein: CASSPDSGYTF.

This chain connects TRBV7-9 to TRBJ1-3; D unresolved. Germline CDR1 and CDR2: SEHNR and FQNEAQ (reference sequence). This CDR3 has 12 residues. Trimming removed 5 bases at V and 7 bases at J, with 9 bases between. This CDR3 is CASSPDWNTIYF. In DNA form, the CDR3 reads TGTGCCAGCAGCCCAGACTGGAACACCATATATTTT.

The J gene is TRBJ2-5, the V gene TRBV7-2; 12 bases fit TRBD2. Germline V CDR1 and CDR2: SGHTA, FQGNSA. V dropped 1 base and J dropped 0; count of bases not matched to a gene: 6. The CDR3 consists of 18 residues. The CDR3 DNA sequence: TGTGCCAGCAGCTTAGGTATCCTAGCGGGGGGGTACCAAGAGACCCAGTACTTC. As protein: CASSLGILAGGYQETQYF. The full variable domain, rest sourced from reference TRBV7-2 and TRBJ2-5, is GAGVSQSPSNKVTEKGKDVELRCDPISGHTALYWYRQSLGQGLEFLIYFQGNSAPDKSGLPSDRFSAERTGGSVSTLTIQRTQQEDSAVYLCASSLGILAGGYQETQYFGPGTRLLVL.

The chain is built from TRBV2 and TRBJ1-2; 7 positions match TRBD1. The CDR3 extends over 13 amino acids. V lost 2 bases and J lost 5; bases outside the gene matches: 2. Germline V gene lookup returns CDR1 SNHLY and CDR2 FYNNEI. The CDR3 DNA is TGTGCCAGCAGTGAATTGACAGGGTATGGCTACACCTTC. It yields the protein CASSELTGYGYTF.

This chain connects TRBV11-3 to TRBJ1-5; D is uncertain. Germline loops: CDR1 SGHNT, CDR2 YENEEA. V was clipped by 5 bases and J by 4 bases, with 9 bases between them. The CDR3 covers 13 residues. This CDR3 reads CASSPGENQPQHF. The CDR3 region has the DNA TGTGCCAGCAGCCCCGGGGAGAATCAGCCCCAGCATTTT.

The rearrangement uses TRBV5-6 and TRBJ1-5, with D possibly being TRBD1 (5 bases). The V and J ends lost 1 base and 0 bases respectively, with 14 bases between them. Germline CDR1 and CDR2: SGHDT and YYEEEE. The CDR3 is 17 residues long. The CDR3 loop is CASSLRGIGPSNQPQHF. As DNA, the CDR3 is TGTGCCAGCAGCTTGCGGGGGATCGGGCCTAGCAATCAGCCCCAGCATTTT.

This clone was detected only a few times. The chain couples TRBV7-2 to TRBJ2-7; 9 bases fit TRBD1. V lost 8 bases to trimming and J lost 4 bases; unmatched junction nucleotides: 9. CDR3 length equals 14 residues. CDR1 and CDR2 (germline): SGHTA, FQGNSA. The CDR3 DNA reads as TGTGCCAGCGGCCTCCGGGACAGGGCGTACGAGCAGTACTTC. It encodes CASGLRDRAYEQYF.

The J gene is TRBJ1-1, the V gene TRBV28; 8 nucleotides line up with TRBD1. Germline V lookup: CDR1 MDHEN, CDR2 SYDVKM. V shed 2 bases and J 1 base; nucleotides not matched to a gene: 0. There are 14 residues in the CDR3. The CDR3 protein is CASSLGQGNTEAFF. The CDR3 DNA sequence: TGTGCCAGCAGTTTAGGACAGGGGAACACTGAAGCTTTCTTT.

For the CDR3, the DNA is TGTGCCAGCAGCCTTGACAGGACCGTACTCTATGGCTACACCTTC. Amino acids: CASSLDRTVLYGYTF. This chain uses TRBV7-2 with TRBJ1-2; TRBD1 might be the D (6 bases). Deletions cut 5 bases from V and 4 bases from J, with 17 bases between. The CDR3 totals 15 residues. Per germline, CDR1 SGHTA and CDR2 FQGNSA. The complete variable domain, with remaining parts taken from reference TRBV7-2 and TRBJ1-2, reads GAGVSQSPSNKVTEKGKDVELRCDPISGHTALYWYRQSLGQGLEFLIYFQGNSAPDKSGLPSDRFSAERTGGSVSTLTIQRTQQEDSAVYLCASSLDRTVLYGYTFGSGTRLTVV.

The V call is TRBV24-1, the J call TRBJ1-3; D uncertain. Germline V lookup: CDR1 KGHDR, CDR2 SFDVKD. The CDR3 spans 15 residues. Trimming cost V 3 bases and J 0 bases, with 8 bases left between them. The CDR3 loop is CATSDTRSSGNTIYF. In DNA form, the CDR3 reads TGTGCCACCAGTGATACGAGGAGCTCTGGAAACACCATATATTTT.

The V call is TRBV28, the J call TRBJ2-1; 10 bases map to TRBD1. The CDR3 length is 16 residues. Germline V gene lookup returns CDR1 MDHEN and CDR2 SYDVKM. V trimming: 5 bases; J trimming: 7 bases; junction bases outside the gene matches: 11. Here the CDR3 DNA reads TGTGCCAGCAGTAGAATCCGGGACAGGGGTGGGAATGAGCAGTTCTTC. Its protein is CASSRIRDRGGNEQFF.

This rearrangement joins TRBV29-1 to TRBJ2-3; no clear D gene. The germline gives CDR1 SQVTM, CDR2 ANQGSEA. The ends were cut back, 0 bases at V and 2 bases at J, with 3 bases in the middle. This CDR3 is built from 12 residues. CDR3 region: CSVEDNTDTQYF. The CDR3 nucleotides read TGCAGCGTTGAAGATAACACAGATACGCAGTATTTT.

The chain joins TRBV24-1 to TRBJ2-5; no definite D call. Germline loops: CDR1 KGHDR, CDR2 SFDVKD. V lost 0 bases to trimming and J lost 10 bases, with 11 bases between them. This CDR3 contains 13 residues. The CDR3 DNA sequence: TGTGCCACCAGTGATTTGGGCCTCTCGGGCCAGTACTTC. Translating it yields CATSDLGLSGQYF.

The chain joins TRBV24-1 to TRBJ2-1; D is possibly TRBD2 (6 bases). Trimming took off 4 bases at V and 0 bases at J, with 9 bases between the two ends. Germline-derived CDR1 and CDR2 are KGHDR and SFDVKD. This CDR3 is built from 15 residues. CDR3 residues: CATSDGDFSYNEQFF. In nucleotides, the CDR3 is TGTGCCACCAGTGACGGGGACTTCTCCTACAATGAGCAGTTCTTC.

The V and J genes are TRBV3-1 (or the pseudogene TRBV3-2) and TRBJ1-4, with a possible D match to TRBD1 (5 bases). The CDR3 contains 15 residues. Germline lookup yields CDR1 LGHDT and CDR2 YNNKEL (reference sequence). The V gene lost 1 base and the J gene lost 8 bases, with 14 bases spanning the gap. The CDR3 spells CASSQVTGLGEKLFF. As DNA, the CDR3 is TGTGCCAGCAGCCAAGTAACAGGTCTCGGGGAAAAACTGTTTTTT.

The chain couples TRBV28 to TRBJ1-3; 9 bases fit TRBD1. Unmatched junction bases numbered 15, after V lost 6 bases and J lost 0 bases. There are 19 residues in the CDR3. Looked up from germline, CDR1 is MDHEN and CDR2 is SYDVKM. CDR3 protein: CASSAKNRDRVRSGNTIYF. DNA for the CDR3: TGTGCCAGCAGCGCAAAAAACCGGGACAGGGTCCGCTCTGGAAACACCATATATTTT.

The DNA for the CDR3 is TGTGCCAGCATTAGAGGGAGATCGGAGACCCAGTACTTC. Translating gives CASIRGRSETQYF. The chain uses TRBV2 and TRBJ2-5; tentative D call: TRBD2 (5 bases). The V end lost 7 bases, the J end lost 5 bases, and 14 bases lay between the germline ends. Looked up from germline, CDR1 is SNHLY and CDR2 is FYNNEI. This CDR3 has 13 amino acids.

The chain combines TRBV30 with TRBJ1-4; possible D gene TRBD1, 5 bases. The V end was cut by 0 bases, the J end by 7 bases, with 12 bases between. This CDR3 has 14 amino acids. The germline gives CDR1 GTSNPN, CDR2 SVGIG (reference sequence). The CDR3 region is CAWSVQQDVEKLFF. The CDR3 DNA is TGTGCCTGGAGTGTACAACAGGATGTTGAAAAACTGTTTTTT.

This chain connects TRBV11-1 to TRBJ2-5; possible D gene TRBD2, 6 bases. Trimming removed 2 bases from V and 10 bases from J, with 20 bases in between. The CDR3 runs 15 residues. From germline, CDR1 is SGHAT and CDR2 FQDESV (reference sequence). This CDR3 reads CASSLPGGSANSQYF. The DNA for the CDR3 is TGTGCCAGCAGCTTACCCGGGGGAAGCGCCAACAGCCAGTACTTC.